This T cell receptor (beta chain) came from a study of OX40 agonist ivuxolimab in advanced cancers. Trimming removed 4 bases from V and 7 bases from J, with 7 bases in between. This CDR3 contains 11 residues. Germline values: CDR1 SGHTA, CDR2 FQGNSA. Produced via immunoSEQ multiplex PCR; TCRdb's table is partial and in-frame only. This sample yields approximately 64,000 clones, of which about 85% are seen a single time; around 0.65% belongs to the top ten. The sequence was obtained from an adult with an advanced solid tumor such as melanoma, head and neck, liver or kidney cancer. This chain links TRBV7-2 with TRBJ2-5; D uncertain. Material: CD4+ or CD8+ T cells sorted from blood, obtained in a trial of the OX40 agonist ivuxolimab. The CDR3: CASSSSGTQYF. As DNA, the CDR3 is TGTGCCAGCAGCTCGTCCGGGACCCAGTACTTC.